This entry lists 27 T cell receptor beta chains sequenced from one sample in a study of blood T cell repertoires in COVID-19. This table comes from immunoSEQ multiplex PCR, and its TCRdb copy is limited to in-frame clones, with some not included. The sample lists under 300,000 clones, 85% to 90% occurring once. The sample taken for sequencing was peripheral blood. The receptors here all came from a woman aged 40 to 50 who had recovered from COVID-19.

A word on this clone: A junction boundary mismatches the germline segment, possibly from a read error. The chain links TRBV27 to TRBJ1-5, with D maybe TRBD1 (5 bases). The germline V gene has CDR1 MNHEY and CDR2 SMNVEV (reference sequence). The CDR3 extends over 16 amino acids. CDR3 bases: TGTGCCAGCAGTTTGGAATGGGGGGGGAGCAGTCAGCCCCAGCATTTT. Its translation is CASSLEWGGSSQPQHF.

In its sample, this clone was seen once. The V call is TRBV30, the J call TRBJ1-5; possible D gene TRBD1, 6 bases. Deletions cut 0 bases from V and 7 bases from J, with 16 bases between. CDR3 size: 15 residues. Germline-derived CDR1 and CDR2 are GTSNPN and SVGIG (reference sequence). DNA for the CDR3: TGTGCCTGGAGTGTTGGCGGGGGGCACCGGCAGCCCCAGCATTTT. Protein sequence: CAWSVGGGHRQPQHF.

The rearrangement links TRBV5-4 to TRBJ1-4; tentative D call: TRBD1 (6 bases). Germline V gives CDR1 SGHNT, CDR2 YYREEE (reference sequence). V was pared by 4 bases and J by 3 bases, with 19 bases between. The CDR3 is 17 residues long. DNA for the CDR3: TGTGCCAGCAGCCCGGGGGGCATCCCGAGCTCTAATGAAAAACTGTTTTTT. Translating gives CASSPGGIPSSNEKLFF.

The chain links TRBV4-3 to TRBJ1-2; D remains ambiguous. The length of the CDR3 is 14 residues. The germline V gene has CDR1 LGHNA and CDR2 YSLEER. V lost 1 base to trimming and J lost 3 bases, with 9 bases between them. The CDR3 here is CASSQGPGYYGYTF. The CDR3 coding sequence is TGCGCCAGCAGCCAAGGTCCGGGATACTATGGCTACACCTTC.

The gene calls are TRBV6-5 and TRBJ1-3; tentatively, D is TRBD1 (5 bases). The CDR3 has 13 amino acids. The germline V and J ends were trimmed by 3 bases and 7 bases, with 10 bases remaining between them. Per the germline V gene, CDR1 is MNHEY and CDR2 is SVGAGI. CDR3 sequence (DNA): TGTGCCAGCAGTTATCAGGGAGGGAACACCATATATTTT. Protein product: CASSYQGGNTIYF.

The chain recombines TRBV5-5 with TRBJ2-1; 13 nucleotides match TRBD2. Germline lookup yields CDR1 SGHKS and CDR2 YYEKEE (reference sequence). The J segment lost 4 bases and the V segment lost 1 base, leaving 5 bases of the junction unmatched. The CDR3 extends over 17 amino acids. The CDR3 DNA is TGTGCCAGCAGCTTGCGGACTAGCGGGAGTCGGTACAATGAGCAGTTCTTC. Translation gives CASSLRTSGSRYNEQFF.

CDR3 sequence: CATSDPGTGGGTDTQYF. The CDR3 coding sequence is TGTGCCACCAGTGACCCCGGGACAGGGGGGGGCACAGATACGCAGTATTTT. The chain recombines TRBV24-1 with TRBJ2-3; 11 bases fit TRBD1. This CDR3 spans 17 amino acids. V gave up 4 bases and J gave up 1 base; unmatched junction bases: 6. Germline CDR1 reads KGHDR; CDR2 reads SFDVKD.

The rearrangement uses TRBV6-5 and TRBJ2-5; 8 positions agree with TRBD2. The CDR3 length is 16 residues. Germline lookup yields CDR1 MNHEY and CDR2 SVGAGI. V shed 2 bases, J shed 1 base, and the junction held 6 bases outside the gene matches. The CDR3 DNA follows: TGTGCCAGCAGTTACCCCCCCCGGGGGGGCCAAGAGACCCAGTACTTC. Translating it yields CASSYPPRGGQETQYF.

V gene TRBV10-3 combines with J gene TRBJ1-2, with TRBD1 matching 10 bases. This CDR3 spans 12 amino acids. Losses at the gene ends were 6 bases for V and 6 bases for J; bases not matched to a gene: 1. From germline, CDR1 is ENHRY and CDR2 SYGVKD. The CDR3 DNA reads TGTGCCATCAGCGGACAGGGGGATGGCTACACCTTC. It translates to CAISGQGDGYTF.

This clone was seen a handful of times. This chain uses TRBV21-1 with TRBJ1-3; the D segment call TRBD1 is taken from the table without a DNA check. TRBV21-1 is recorded as a pseudogene. The CDR3 is 14 amino acids. CDR3 sequence: CASSPDSSGNTIYF. The CDR3 coding sequence is TGTGCCAGCAGCCCGGACAGCTCTGGAAACACCATATATTTT.

The J gene is TRBJ1-1, the V gene TRBV12-3 or TRBV12-4; D ambiguous. V lost 10 bases, J lost 7 bases, and 13 bases lay in between. CDR3 size: 11 residues. The CDR3 here is CATRAGVEAFF. The CDR3 region has the DNA TGTGCCACCCGGGCCGGGGTTGAAGCTTTCTTT.

The gene calls are TRBV12-3 or TRBV12-4 and TRBJ1-2; maybe TRBD1 (6 bases). V lost 6 bases and J lost 4, with 12 bases in between. The CDR3 is made up of 13 amino acids. The CDR3, as DNA: TGTGCCAGCAGCACGGGGGGGCTCTATGGCTACACCTTC. The encoded protein is CASSTGGLYGYTF.

This clone appeared once. The V call is TRBV9, the J call TRBJ2-7, with 8 positions matching TRBD2. The CDR3 loop spans 15 amino acids. V lost 2 bases, J lost 0 bases, and 4 bases stayed unmatched. Germline assignment: CDR1 SGDLS and CDR2 YYNGEE. CDR3 in amino acids: CASSVASGFSYEQYF. The CDR3, as DNA: TGTGCCAGCAGCGTTGCTAGCGGGTTCTCCTACGAGCAGTACTTC.

J is TRBJ1-4 and V is TRBV2, with D unresolved. V was pared by 6 bases and J by 8 bases, with 10 bases between. The CDR3 has 12 residues. Germline values: CDR1 SNHLY, CDR2 FYNNEI. The CDR3 protein is CASRPSGEKLFF. CDR3 coding DNA: TGTGCCAGCAGGCCCTCGGGAGAAAAACTGTTTTTT.

This clone was counted a single time. The rearrangement uses TRBV30 and TRBJ1-2; a possible D gene is TRBD1 (6 bases). V lost 2 bases, J lost 8 bases, and 21 bases lay in between. Germline V gene sequence: CDR1 GTSNPN, CDR2 SVGIG (reference sequence). CDR3 length: 15 residues. CDR3 bases: TGTGCCTGGAGTCGGGGACAACCCTCCACTGGGGGCTACACCTTC. Translation gives CAWSRGQPSTGGYTF.

This rearrangement joins TRBV7-2 to TRBJ1-3; D ambiguous. V gave up 1 base and J gave up 0 bases, with 10 bases separating them. CDR1 is SGHTA and CDR2 is FQGNSA in the germline V gene. The CDR3 length is 16 residues. This CDR3 is CASSLEYRYSGNTIYF. The CDR3 DNA is TGTGCCAGCAGCTTAGAATACCGCTACTCTGGAAACACCATATATTTT.

The chain joins TRBV19 to TRBJ2-2; 8 nucleotides line up with TRBD1. The length of the CDR3 is 14 residues. J was trimmed by 4 bases and V by 6 bases; bases with no gene match: 4. The V gene's germline CDR1 is LNHDA and CDR2 SQIVND (reference sequence). CDR3 bases: TGTGCCAGTAGCCCCAGGGGGCTCACCGGGGAGCTGTTTTTT. Translated: CASSPRGLTGELFF.

The rearrangement links TRBV12-3 or TRBV12-4 to TRBJ1-1, with 9 bases fitting TRBD1. The CDR3 contains 13 residues. V lost 3 bases and J lost 11; bases outside the gene matches: 7. The CDR3 region has the DNA TGTGCCAGCAGTTTTCGGGACAGGGCGAGGGCTTTCTTT. It is translated as CASSFRDRARAFF.

The gene calls are TRBV7-9 and TRBJ2-5; TRBD1 might be the D (6 bases). V was clipped by 3 bases and J by 5 bases, with 16 bases between them. CDR3 length equals 15 residues. Germline-derived CDR1 and CDR2 are SEHNR and FQNEAQ (reference sequence). The CDR3 DNA reads as TGTGCCAGCAGCTTGGTCAGGGGAACGGGGGAGACCCAGTACTTC. Protein sequence: CASSLVRGTGETQYF.

The chain links TRBV7-2 to TRBJ2-2, with TRBD2 identical over 7 bases. The CDR3 loop spans 16 amino acids. Unmatched junction bases numbered 6, after V lost 1 base and J lost 4 bases. Germline CDR1 is SGHTA and CDR2 is FQGNSA. The CDR3 loop is CASSLGGAGRTGELFF. The CDR3 DNA follows: TGTGCCAGCAGCTTAGGTGGAGCGGGGCGCACCGGGGAGCTGTTTTTT.

The V call is TRBV5-6, the J call TRBJ2-1; 9 bases agree with TRBD2. Germline trimming cut 5 bases from V and 0 bases from J; bases unmatched to any gene: 6. Germline V gene lookup returns CDR1 SGHDT and CDR2 YYEEEE. The CDR3 sequence is 16 residues long. The CDR3 spells CASSPLAGSSYNEQFF. DNA of the CDR3: TGTGCCAGCAGTCCACTAGCGGGTAGCTCCTACAATGAGCAGTTCTTC.

V and J are TRBV7-2 and TRBJ2-1, with D possibly matching TRBD2 (7 bases). The CDR3 is 14 residues long. Trimming removed 5 bases from V and 10 bases from J, with 18 bases in between. Germline V gene lookup returns CDR1 SGHTA and CDR2 FQGNSA. CDR3 in DNA: TGTGCCAGCAGCCCAGGGGACTGGGGGGGGGAGCAGTTCTTC. Its translation is CASSPGDWGGEQFF.

The chain combines TRBV7-2 with TRBJ1-2; D unresolved. The CDR3 length is 15 residues. V lost 1 base and J 3 bases, leaving 12 bases between the germline ends. CDR1 is SGHTA, CDR2 FQGNSA, per germline. CDR3 protein: CASSLDSNRDYGYTF. Written as DNA, the CDR3 is TGTGCCAGCAGCTTAGACTCCAACCGGGACTATGGCTACACCTTC.

This chain joins TRBV3-1 (or the pseudogene TRBV3-2) and TRBJ1-4; D unresolved. Per the germline V gene, CDR1 is LGHDT and CDR2 is YNNKEL (reference sequence). The V and J ends lost 4 bases and 0 bases respectively, with 6 bases between them. CDR3 size: 14 residues. CDR3 loop: CASSPPATNEKLFF. The CDR3 DNA follows: TGTGCCAGCAGCCCGCCAGCAACTAATGAAAAACTGTTTTTT.

V gene TRBV30 combines with J gene TRBJ2-7; 8 bases map to TRBD2. CDR3 size: 13 residues. The germline CDR1 and CDR2 sequences are GTSNPN and SVGIG (reference sequence). Losses at the gene ends were 2 bases for V and 3 bases for J; bases not matched to a gene: 3. This CDR3 is CAWSPGGGYEQYV. In DNA form, the CDR3 reads TGTGCCTGGAGTCCCGGGGGGGGCTACGAGCAGTACGTC.

The chain links TRBV7-9 to TRBJ1-1; D is unresolved. This CDR3 contains 13 residues. Trimming left V 8 bases short and J 0 bases short, with 10 bases between. Germline V gives CDR1 SEHNR, CDR2 FQNEAQ (reference sequence). DNA for the CDR3: TGTGCCAGCCGCTCGGGAATGAACACTGAAGCTTTCTTT. Amino acids: CASRSGMNTEAFF.

With regard to this clone: The same CDR3 can be traced to other DNA sequences in this sample. The chain uses TRBV5-4 and TRBJ2-7; 10 bases agree with TRBD1. Germline lookup yields CDR1 SGHNT and CDR2 YYREEE (reference sequence). V lost 4 bases and J lost 4; bases outside the gene matches: 5. This CDR3 region has 14 residues. CDR3 amino acids: CASSLRDRGYEQYF. DNA of the CDR3: TGTGCCAGCAGCCTGCGGGACAGGGGTTACGAGCAGTACTTC.